Included here is one T cell receptor beta chain sequence, with context. This sample stems from a study of shared clonotypes between healthy human individuals. Study-wide context: CD4 naive cells filled three plates per donor, CD4 memory three, CD8 naive two and CD8 memory one.

Measured with immunoSEQ multiplex PCR; TCRdb has only the in-frame clones, and not every one. Of roughly 650,000 clones in the sample, less than 98% are singletons; the top ten hold around 0.057%. Input material: naive CD4+ T cells sorted from blood. Specified subset: CD45RA+ positively selected. This TCR derives from a woman in her twenties or thirties in good health.

The CDR3 loop is CASRATSGNNYEQYF. The CDR3 DNA sequence: TGTGCCAGCAGGGCTACTAGCGGGAATAACTACGAGCAGTACTTC. J is TRBJ2-7 and V is TRBV2; 10 nucleotides match TRBD2. Looked up from germline, CDR1 is SNHLY and CDR2 is FYNNEI. The CDR3 is 15 residues long. Unmatched junction bases numbered 8, after V lost 6 bases and J lost 3 bases.